Listed here are 16 T cell receptor beta chains from one sample, sequenced in a study of T cells in Graves' hyperthyroidism and ophthalmopathy (dated by TCRdb to about 2019). Libraries were prepared through multiplex PCR. Sequencing took place on an Illumina HiSeq 2000. TCR beta CDR3 regions were amplified from RNA transcripts. For the first round of RT-PCR on the TCR CDR3, the HTBI primer set was used together with the Qiagen OneStep RT-PCR kit. The raw public data were reprocessed by TCRdb itself: fastp quality trimming at Q25, MiXCR clonotype calling, in-frame beta chains only. Entries are consolidated by CDR3 protein sequence, retaining the most common genes and DNA. The sample table holds 550,000 to 650,000 distinct CDR3 sequences, of which about 14% were seen once. The ten largest clones take up less than 6% of the sample. What was sequenced was blood. Source of these receptors: a woman aged 25 to 39 with Graves' hyperthyroidism that later progressed to Graves' ophthalmopathy.

This clonotype was counted ten times or more. The chain has TRBV11-2 and TRBJ1-1; D is perhaps TRBD1 (5 bases). This CDR3 is 16 amino acids long. Trimming pared 1 base from V and 4 bases from J, leaving 16 bases between. Germline CDR1 is SGHAT and CDR2 is FQNNGV. CDR3 bases: TGTGCCAGCAGCTTAGGCCGGGGGGGGACTTTCACTGAAGCTTTCTTT. It yields the protein CASSLGRGGTFTEAFF.

This clonotype came up many times. This chain joins TRBV30 and TRBJ2-5, with TRBD1 matching 7 bases. After removal of 0 bases from V and 4 bases from J, the junction contained 2 bases not matched to a gene. The length of the CDR3 is 13 residues. The V gene's germline CDR1 is GTSNPN and CDR2 SVGIG (reference sequence). The CDR3, as DNA: TGTGCCTGGAGTGTACAGGGGCGAGAGACCCAGTACTTC. It yields the protein CAWSVQGRETQYF.

This clonotype was seen repeatedly, ten times or more. J is TRBJ1-4 and V is TRBV12-3 or TRBV12-4; D perhaps matches TRBD1 (5 bases). The CDR3 has 14 amino acids. Trimming pared 7 bases from V and 8 bases from J, leaving 17 bases between. The CDR3 DNA follows: TGTGCCAGCACCCCCCGGGGGGACGGGGAAAAACTGTTTTTT. Translated: CASTPRGDGEKLFF.

The J gene is TRBJ1-1, the V gene TRBV6-1, with D possibly matching TRBD1 (5 bases). The CDR3 runs to 15 residues. CDR1 is MNHNS and CDR2 is SASEGT in the germline V gene. Deletions cut 6 bases from V and 1 base from J, with 15 bases between. The CDR3 reads CASRDETGANTEAFF. The CDR3 DNA follows: TGTGCCAGCAGGGATGAAACCGGGGCGAACACTGAAGCTTTCTTT.

This clonotype was picked up many times. This rearrangement joins TRBV7-9 to TRBJ1-1, with TRBD1 as a possible D gene (5 bases). Germline CDR1 SEHNR, CDR2 FQNEAQ (reference sequence). V lost 6 bases to trimming and J lost 1 base, with 9 bases between them. The length of the CDR3 is 13 residues. The CDR3 DNA follows: TGTGCCAGCAGAGGGGAGGCGAACACTGAAGCTTTCTTT. It is translated as CASRGEANTEAFF.

The table lists this clonotype with many counts. The V gene is TRBV20-1, the J gene TRBJ2-2, with 11 positions matching TRBD2. The CDR3 totals 17 residues. V lost 3 bases to trimming and J lost 1 base; unmatched junction nucleotides: 7. Looked up from germline, CDR1 is DFQATT and CDR2 is SNEGSKA (reference sequence). The CDR3 DNA follows: TGCAGTGCTAGTCCCAGACTAGCGGGGTTGAACACCGGGGAGCTGTTTTTT. Translation gives CSASPRLAGLNTGELFF.

This rearrangement joins TRBV12-3 or TRBV12-4 to TRBJ1-5, with 7 bases identical to TRBD1. This CDR3 contains 15 residues. V trimming: 5 bases; J trimming: 1 base; junction bases outside the gene matches: 5. CDR3 coding DNA: TGTGCCAGCAGTGGAGGGGGCGCGAGCAATCAGCCCCAGCATTTT. It specifies CASSGGGASNQPQHF.

This clonotype occurred a few times. This chain connects TRBV25-1 to TRBJ2-5; no clear D. V lost 3 bases and J lost 7, with 9 bases in between. The CDR3 spans 12 residues. Looked up from germline, CDR1 is MGHDK and CDR2 is SYGVNS. The CDR3 sequence is CASSDLVGTQYF. The CDR3 region has the DNA TGTGCCAGCAGTGATCTGGTTGGGACCCAGTACTTC.

At least ten counts were recorded for this clonotype. V gene TRBV3-1 combines with J gene TRBJ2-5; tentative D call: TRBD2 (5 bases). CDR1 LGHDT and CDR2 YNNKEL come from the germline V gene (reference sequence). There are 15 residues in the CDR3. V was pared by 0 bases and J by 4 bases, with 12 bases between. The CDR3 loop is CASSQEGRITETQYF. CDR3 coding DNA: TGTGCCAGCAGCCAAGAGGGGAGAATCACAGAGACCCAGTACTTC.

This clonotype was observed at least ten times. The genes are TRBV30 and TRBJ2-1; TRBD1 might be the D (6 bases). The V and J ends lost 4 bases and 10 bases respectively, with 11 bases between them. Germline V gene data show CDR1 as GTSNPN and CDR2 as SVGIG (reference sequence). CDR3 length: 11 amino acids. This CDR3 is CAWTGVREQFF. CDR3 nucleotides: TGTGCCTGGACAGGGGTACGGGAGCAGTTCTTC.

This clonotype has ten or more counts. This sequence joins TRBV15 and TRBJ1-3; no definite D call. There are 13 residues in the CDR3. Per the germline V gene, CDR1 is LNHNV and CDR2 is YYDKDF (reference sequence). V gave up 0 bases and J gave up 5 bases, with 5 bases separating them. CDR3 protein: CATSRDHRNTIYF. CDR3 coding DNA: TGTGCCACCAGCAGAGATCACCGAAACACCATATATTTT.

This clonotype was counted once. V and J are TRBV9 and TRBJ1-1, with D possibly being TRBD1 (5 bases). Between the trimmed V and J ends, which lost 0 bases and 2 bases, there was a span of 14 bases. Per germline, CDR1 SGDLS and CDR2 YYNGEE. CDR3 size: 16 residues. The CDR3 region is CASSVDRGRGNTEAFF. The CDR3 DNA reads as TGTGCCAGCAGCGTAGATCGGGGACGGGGAAACACTGAAGCTTTCTTT.

The CDR3: CASSYPGAAQETQYF. Here the CDR3 DNA reads TGTGCCAGCAGTTACCCGGGAGCGGCCCAAGAGACCCAGTACTTC. The rearrangement links TRBV28 to TRBJ2-5, with D possibly being TRBD2 (6 bases). Germline values: CDR1 MDHEN, CDR2 SYDVKM. Trimming pared 4 bases from V and 1 base from J, leaving 13 bases between. CDR3 size: 15 residues.

In this sample, this clonotype turned up a few times. This chain joins TRBV20-1 and TRBJ2-7, with D possibly TRBD2 on 6 matching bases. The CDR3 is 13 residues long. Per the germline V gene, CDR1 is DFQATT and CDR2 is SNEGSKA (reference sequence). The V gene lost 4 bases and the J gene lost 3 bases, with 13 bases spanning the gap. The CDR3 DNA reads as TGCAGTGCTAACCGGGACGGGAGCTACGAGCAGTACTTC. Protein product: CSANRDGSYEQYF.

As concerns this clonotype: This could be a read error, since a much larger clone is one nucleotide away. CDR3 coding DNA: TGTGCCAGCAGTGGCCCGACTAGCGGGGCCAGCTTCTACAATGAGCAGTTCTTC. This codes for CASSGPTSGASFYNEQFF. The rearrangement links TRBV6-1 to TRBJ2-1, with 11 bases identical to TRBD2. Per the germline V gene, CDR1 is MNHNS and CDR2 is SASEGT. V lost 4 bases and J lost 3; bases outside the gene matches: 11. The CDR3 is 18 amino acids.

This clonotype was recorded a few times. This chain uses TRBV30 with TRBJ1-5; 10 bases fit TRBD1. This CDR3 has 14 residues. CDR1 GTSNPN and CDR2 SVGIG come from the germline V gene (reference sequence). J lost 7 bases, V lost 3 bases, and 6 bases had no gene match. The CDR3 protein is CAWSETGGLQPQHF. As DNA, the CDR3 is TGTGCCTGGAGCGAGACAGGGGGCTTACAGCCCCAGCATTTT.